What follows are 11 T cell receptor beta chains derived from one specimen sequenced in a study of blood T cell repertoires in COVID-19. Data came from immunoSEQ multiplex PCR; TCRdb stores just in-frame clones and leaves some out. This sample carries approximately 300,000 clones, more than 85% of them seen once, and the ten largest clones take around 18%. The sequenced sample was PBMCs or T cells enriched from blood (not recorded which). The source is a woman aged 25 to 39 who had recovered from COVID-19.

CDR3 coding DNA: TGTGCCACCAGGGGCGGCGGGCCTTGGGAGACCCAGTACTTC. Its translation is CATRGGGPWETQYF. The J gene is TRBJ2-5, the V gene TRBV24-1, with D possibly being TRBD2 (5 bases). Germline CDR1 and CDR2: KGHDR and SFDVKD. V gave up 7 bases and J gave up 5 bases, with 16 bases separating them. The CDR3 length is 14 residues.

The V gene is TRBV5-1, the J gene TRBJ1-2; D uncertain. Germline V lookup: CDR1 SGHRS, CDR2 YFSETQ. The CDR3 totals 13 residues. V was cut by 0 bases and J by 4 bases, with 7 bases left in between. CDR3: CASSLGTVYGYTF. The DNA for the CDR3 is TGCGCCAGCAGCTTGGGCACAGTCTATGGCTACACCTTC. Filled out from reference TRBV5-1 and TRBJ1-2, the complete variable domain reads KAGVTQTPRYLIKTRGQQVTLSCSPISGHRSVSWYQQTPGQGLQFLFEYFSETQRNKGNFPGRFSGRQFSNSRSEMNVSTLELGDSALYLCASSLGTVYGYTFGSGTRLTVV.

The CDR3 reads CASRSADSYEQYF. CDR3 coding DNA: TGTGCCAGCAGATCGGCGGACTCCTACGAGCAGTACTTC. This sequence joins TRBV28 and TRBJ2-7; D is unclear. The CDR3 is 13 residues long. Germline V gives CDR1 MDHEN, CDR2 SYDVKM. The V end lost 6 bases, the J end lost 0 bases, and 9 bases lay between the germline ends.

This clone was recorded once. The rearrangement links TRBV4-3 to TRBJ1-2; 9 bases match TRBD1. CDR3 length: 16 amino acids. With V trimmed by 3 bases and J by 4 bases, 9 bases remained unmatched. Per the germline V gene, CDR1 is LGHNA and CDR2 is YSLEER. CDR3 in amino acids: CASSHQTGTGLYGYTF. CDR3 DNA: TGCGCCAGCAGCCATCAGACCGGGACAGGGCTCTATGGCTACACCTTC.

The chain employs TRBV19 and TRBJ2-2; perhaps TRBD2 as D (5 bases). CDR3 length: 13 amino acids. Trimming left V 3 bases short and J 13 bases short, with 15 bases between. CDR1 is LNHDA, CDR2 SQIVND, per germline (reference sequence). The CDR3 DNA reads as TGTGCCAGTAGTATGTGGGGTCCCAGCGGGCTGTTTTTT. This sequence encodes CASSMWGPSGLFF. Full variable domain (rest looked up from reference TRBV19 and TRBJ2-2): DGGITQSPKYLFRKEGQNVTLSCEQNLNHDAMYWYRQDPGQGLRLIYYSQIVNDFQKGDIAEGYSVSREKKESFPLTVTSAQKNPTAFYLCASSMWGPSGLFFGEGSRLTVL.

The sample holds one count of this clone. One junction end disagrees with the germline gene, perhaps due to a read error. This chain connects TRBV2 to TRBJ2-7, with 7 bases that match TRBD1. The V gene's germline CDR1 is SNHLY and CDR2 FYNNEI. The CDR3 consists of 11 residues. In nucleotides, the CDR3 is TGTGCCAGCAGGACGGCCGCGACAGGGACCTTC. The encoded protein is CASRTAATGTF.

The chain links TRBV27 to TRBJ2-1; 8 bases fit TRBD1. CDR1 MNHEY and CDR2 SMNVEV come from the germline V gene (reference sequence). J was trimmed by 2 bases and V by 6 bases; bases with no gene match: 12. CDR3 length equals 17 residues. The CDR3 DNA reads TGTGCCAGCAGGCTTACGGGTCCAGGGGGCGCCTACAATGAGCAGTTCTTC. Its protein product is CASRLTGPGGAYNEQFF.

The gene calls are TRBV5-1 and TRBJ2-1; 7 nucleotides align to TRBD2. The V and J ends lost 10 bases and 8 bases, in that order; junction bases with no gene match: 6. There are 11 residues in the CDR3. Germline assignment: CDR1 SGHRS and CDR2 YFSETQ. The CDR3 DNA sequence: TGCGCCTCGAGCGGGATCGATGAGCAGTTCTTC. Translating gives CASSGIDEQFF. Variable domain in full (rest from reference TRBV5-1 and TRBJ2-1): KAGVTQTPRYLIKTRGQQVTLSCSPISGHRSVSWYQQTPGQGLQFLFEYFSETQRNKGNFPGRFSGRQFSNSRSEMNVSTLELGDSALYLCASSGIDEQFFGPGTRLTVL.

The chain recombines TRBV11-1 with TRBJ2-3, with TRBD2 matching over 9 bases. The CDR3 contains 15 residues. The V segment lost 5 bases and the J segment 4 bases; nucleotides outside the gene matches: 7. Germline CDR1 reads SGHAT; CDR2 reads FQDESV (reference sequence). CDR3 region: CASSLTQRGADTQYF. The DNA for the CDR3 is TGTGCCAGCAGCCTGACCCAGCGGGGGGCAGATACGCAGTATTTT.

V usage is TRBV28 and J usage is TRBJ2-7; 11 bases align to TRBD2. CDR1 and CDR2 (germline): MDHEN, SYDVKM. V dropped 5 bases and J dropped 5; count of bases not matched to a gene: 8. The CDR3 consists of 15 residues. The chain's CDR3 is CASSHGTSGRDEQYF. The CDR3 DNA is TGTGCCAGCAGTCACGGGACTAGCGGACGGGACGAGCAGTACTTC. The whole variable domain, filled in from reference TRBV28 and TRBJ2-7, reads DVKVTQSSRYLVKRTGEKVFLECVQDMDHENMFWYRQDPGLGLRLIYFSYDVKMKEKGDIPEGYSVSREKKERFSLILESASTNQTSMYLCASSHGTSGRDEQYFGPGTRLTVT.

The sample holds a few counts of this clone. The chain combines TRBV5-1 with TRBJ2-2, with D possibly matching TRBD2 (5 bases). The CDR3 spans 15 residues. The germline gives CDR1 SGHRS, CDR2 YFSETQ. The V end was cut by 1 base, the J end by 4 bases, with 11 bases between. In DNA, the CDR3 is TGCGCCAGCAGCTTGCCCGGGATGGGCACCGGGGAGCTGTTTTTT. As protein: CASSLPGMGTGELFF.